This entry lists 24 T cell receptor beta chains sequenced from one sample in a study of shared clonotypes between healthy human individuals. Profiled with immunoSEQ multiplex PCR; TCRdb holds only in-frame clones, not every one. This table has 300,000 to 400,000 clones, around 90% appearing once. The material sequenced was memory CD8+ T cells sorted from blood. Subset defined: CD45RO+ cells pooled with CCR7-negative TemRA cells. The source is a man younger than 35 in good health.

This rearrangement joins TRBV27 to TRBJ1-6; D gene uncertain. The germline gives CDR1 MNHEY, CDR2 SMNVEV (reference sequence). The CDR3 is made up of 14 amino acids. Trimming stripped 5 bases from V and 4 bases from J, with 9 bases between. CDR3 loop: CASSPRIYNSPLHF. The CDR3 nucleotides read TGTGCCAGCAGTCCTCGGATTTATAATTCACCCCTCCACTTT.

V gene TRBV21-1 combines with J gene TRBJ1-1; no check of the table's D call, TRBD1, against the DNA was made. TRBV21-1 is designated a pseudogene. This CDR3 spans 14 amino acids. The CDR3: CARRQVLMNTEAFF. The CDR3 bases are TGTGCCAGGCGACAGGTACTCATGAACACTGAAGCTTTCTTT.

J is TRBJ2-5 and V is TRBV4-1; weak D call: TRBD2 (6 bases). V gave up 3 bases and J gave up 4 bases, with 15 bases separating them. The CDR3 covers 15 residues. Germline CDR1 reads MGHRA; CDR2 reads YSYEKL. CDR3 nucleotides: TGCGCCAGCAGCCACCTCGAGACCGGGGGAGAGACCCAGTACTTC. It encodes CASSHLETGGETQYF.

The chain joins TRBV7-2 to TRBJ1-5; no reliable D call. Deletions cut 1 base from V and 5 bases from J, with 15 bases between. In germline, CDR1 is SGHTA, CDR2 FQGNSA. The CDR3 loop spans 16 amino acids. The CDR3 spells CASSLGPGPRDQPQHF. The CDR3 DNA is TGTGCCAGCAGCTTAGGCCCCGGGCCCCGAGATCAGCCCCAGCATTTT.

This clone was recorded a few times. The chain links TRBV19 to TRBJ1-2; no definite D call. The V end was cut by 10 bases, the J end by 0 bases, with 6 bases between. In germline, CDR1 is LNHDA, CDR2 SQIVND (reference sequence). The CDR3 is 11 residues long. The CDR3 loop reads CAIDTNYGYTF. The CDR3 DNA is TGTGCCATCGACACTAACTATGGCTACACCTTC.

The chain couples TRBV27 to TRBJ1-1, with D possibly TRBD1 on 5 matching bases. The germline V gene has CDR1 MNHEY and CDR2 SMNVEV (reference sequence). The CDR3 covers 13 residues. The V end was cut by 3 bases, the J end by 6 bases, with 11 bases between. The CDR3 reads CASSFIAGPEAFF. The CDR3 DNA sequence: TGTGCCAGCAGTTTTATAGCGGGACCTGAAGCTTTCTTT.

The J gene is TRBJ1-2, the V gene TRBV30, with 7 bases identical to TRBD1. The CDR3 totals 11 residues. In germline, CDR1 is GTSNPN, CDR2 SVGIG (reference sequence). Losses at the gene ends were 1 base for V and 8 bases for J; bases not matched to a gene: 1. This CDR3 is CAWSEGAGYTF. CDR3 sequence (DNA): TGTGCCTGGAGTGAGGGGGCGGGCTACACCTTC.

This clone was found once. CDR3 sequence (DNA): TGTGCCAGAAGCCGCATTAGTTTTAGGGACACAGATAATTCACCCCTCCACTTT. Translation gives CARSRISFRDTDNSPLHF. V and J are TRBV7-5 and TRBJ1-6; the listed D gene, TRBD1, was not tested against the DNA. TRBV7-5 is a listed pseudogene. The CDR3 is 18 residues long.

CDR3 bases: TGTGCCTGGAACCAACCCTTGGCGTACGAGCAGTACTTC. It specifies CAWNQPLAYEQYF. The V gene is TRBV30, the J gene TRBJ2-7; D gene ambiguous. The CDR3 contains 13 residues. Trimming removed 4 bases at V and 4 bases at J, with 14 bases between. Per the germline V gene, CDR1 is GTSNPN and CDR2 is SVGIG (reference sequence).

This CDR3 is CASMSRGGDISPLHF. Written as DNA, the CDR3 is TGTGCCAGCATGTCACGGGGGGGTGATATTTCACCCCTCCACTTT. The chain couples TRBV28 to TRBJ1-6; D is perhaps TRBD1 (5 bases). Trimming took 7 bases from V and 9 from J, leaving 19 bases between them. Looked up from germline, CDR1 is MDHEN and CDR2 is SYDVKM. The CDR3 covers 15 residues.

The genes are TRBV2 and TRBJ2-7; TRBD2 matches 10 bases. Germline loops: CDR1 SNHLY, CDR2 FYNNEI. The CDR3 totals 16 residues. With 4 bases clipped from V and 2 bases from J, the junction kept 8 bases outside the gene matches. CDR3 protein: CASSAVSGRGTYEQYF. Here the CDR3 DNA reads TGTGCCAGCAGTGCGGTAAGCGGGAGGGGAACCTACGAGCAGTACTTC.

The chain is built from TRBV7-9 and TRBJ2-3; D not resolved. The germline gives CDR1 SEHNR, CDR2 FQNEAQ (reference sequence). The CDR3 is 16 amino acids. Between the trimmed V and J ends, which lost 6 bases and 0 bases, there was a span of 16 bases. DNA of the CDR3: TGTGCCAGCAGTTCCGCGGCTCAGACTAGCACAGATACGCAGTATTTT. It translates to CASSSAAQTSTDTQYF.

CDR3 nucleotide sequence: TGTGCCAGCAGCTCTAATAGCGGGCCGTACCAAGAGACCCAGTACTTC. It codes for CASSSNSGPYQETQYF. This chain links TRBV5-4 with TRBJ2-5; 7 nucleotides line up with TRBD2. V lost 3 bases to trimming and J lost 0 bases; unmatched junction nucleotides: 8. The CDR3 runs to 16 residues. Looked up from germline, CDR1 is SGHNT and CDR2 is YYREEE (reference sequence).

The chain couples TRBV27 to TRBJ2-7; D is tentatively TRBD1 or TRBD2 (5 bases each). Looked up from germline, CDR1 is MNHEY and CDR2 is SMNVEV (reference sequence). V lost 1 base and J lost 4, with 14 bases in between. The CDR3 consists of 15 residues. For the CDR3, the DNA is TGTGCCAGCAGTTTATTTTTTGGGGGTATGTACGAGCAGTACTTC. It codes for CASSLFFGGMYEQYF.

The chain employs TRBV28 and TRBJ2-6, with D unclear. Germline V lookup: CDR1 MDHEN, CDR2 SYDVKM. The CDR3 contains 14 residues. V was trimmed by 3 bases and J by 5 bases, leaving 8 bases between them. CDR3 region: CASSFPDRANVLTF. The CDR3 region has the DNA TGTGCCAGCAGTTTCCCCGACAGGGCCAACGTCCTGACTTTC.

This chain joins TRBV10-2 and TRBJ2-3, with 9 bases identical to TRBD2. The CDR3 has 15 residues. Germline V gives CDR1 WSHSY, CDR2 SAAADI. The V segment lost 6 bases and the J segment 2 bases; nucleotides outside the gene matches: 6. The CDR3 coding sequence is TGCGCCAGCAGGAGAAGCGGGAGGCCCACAGATACGCAGTATTTT. Translating it yields CASRRSGRPTDTQYF.

This rearrangement joins TRBV27 to TRBJ1-2, with D unresolved. CDR1 and CDR2 (germline): MNHEY, SMNVEV (reference sequence). V lost 5 bases, J lost 2 bases, and 12 bases lay in between. The CDR3 is made up of 14 amino acids. The CDR3 sequence: CASSPRTANYGYTF. The DNA of the CDR3 is TGTGCCAGCAGTCCGCGGACCGCAAACTATGGCTACACCTTC.

The chain recombines TRBV11-2 with TRBJ2-5; 11 positions match TRBD2. The CDR3 loop spans 13 amino acids. The V gene end was trimmed by 4 bases and the J gene end by 9 bases; junction bases not matched to a gene: 4. Per the germline V gene, CDR1 is SGHAT and CDR2 is FQNNGV. The CDR3 region has the DNA TGTGCCAGCAGCTCGACTAGCGGGGTGGCCCAGTACTTC. Translation: CASSSTSGVAQYF.

V usage is TRBV27 and J usage is TRBJ2-5, with 8 bases fitting TRBD1. Germline V gene sequence: CDR1 MNHEY, CDR2 SMNVEV (reference sequence). V shed 3 bases and J 5 bases; nucleotides not matched to a gene: 5. The CDR3 consists of 14 residues. CDR3 DNA: TGTGCCAGCAGTTTTGTCAGGGGGCGGGAGACCCAGTACTTC. This sequence encodes CASSFVRGRETQYF.

The chain is built from TRBV6-5 and TRBJ1-4; 8 nucleotides align to TRBD1. V shed 5 bases, J shed 10 bases, and the junction held 3 bases outside the gene matches. Germline CDR1 reads MNHEY; CDR2 reads SVGAGI. The length of the CDR3 is 12 residues. The CDR3 DNA reads TGTGCCAGCAGTCCCACAGGGGGAAAACTGTTTTTT. It yields the protein CASSPTGGKLFF.

The gene calls are TRBV6-5 and TRBJ1-2, with D hard to call. With 9 bases removed from V and 8 bases from J, the gap between germline ends came to 19 bases. Per the germline V gene, CDR1 is MNHEY and CDR2 is SVGAGI. This CDR3 contains 13 residues. In nucleotides, the CDR3 is TGTGCCAGTTTCTCCGGGCCTCTGGAGGGCTACACCTTC. Residues: CASFSGPLEGYTF.

V and J are TRBV11-2 and TRBJ2-1; D possibly corresponds to TRBD1 (6 bases). This CDR3 spans 16 amino acids. Per the germline V gene, CDR1 is SGHAT and CDR2 is FQNNGV. V dropped 6 bases and J dropped 6 bases, with 21 bases sitting between them. The CDR3 loop reads CASSPQRTGNLNEQFF. CDR3 sequence (DNA): TGTGCCAGCAGTCCTCAACGAACAGGGAATCTCAATGAGCAGTTCTTC. Together with reference TRBV11-2 and TRBJ2-1, the CDR3 gives the full variable domain: EAGVAQSPRYKIIEKRQSVAFWCNPISGHATLYWYQQILGQGPKLLIQFQNNGVVDDSQLPKDRFSAERLKGVDSTLKIQPAKLEDSAVYLCASSPQRTGNLNEQFFGPGTRLTVL.

The chain employs TRBV4-3 and TRBJ1-1; D not certain. The germline V gene has CDR1 LGHNA and CDR2 YSLEER. Trimming took off 0 bases at V and 2 bases at J, with 13 bases between the two ends. The CDR3 is 16 residues long. The CDR3: CASSQDMVGSNTEAFF. The CDR3 coding sequence is TGCGCCAGCAGCCAAGATATGGTAGGGAGCAACACTGAAGCTTTCTTT.

This chain joins TRBV28 and TRBJ2-3, with TRBD2 as a possible D gene (6 bases). Germline lookup yields CDR1 MDHEN and CDR2 SYDVKM. This CDR3 comprises 15 residues. V dropped 3 bases and J dropped 5 bases, with 15 bases sitting between them. CDR3 nucleotide sequence: TGTGCCAGCAGTTTGTCGGAGGGTTTGGGAGATACGCAGTATTTT. It specifies CASSLSEGLGDTQYF. Full variable domain (remainder filled in from reference TRBV28 and TRBJ2-3): DVKVTQSSRYLVKRTGEKVFLECVQDMDHENMFWYRQDPGLGLRLIYFSYDVKMKEKGDIPEGYSVSREKKERFSLILESASTNQTSMYLCASSLSEGLGDTQYFGPGTRLTVL.